Below, 10 T cell receptor beta chains from the same sample are listed, as sequenced in a study of a mutant IDH1 vaccine in newly diagnosed glioma. TCRdb's table, derived via immunoSEQ multiplex PCR, lists solely in-frame clones and lacks some. Of about 88,000 clones detected, roughly four fifths appear once; the ten largest clones hold about 5.2%. The time point here: baseline, week 1 (first vaccination visit). The treatment: pre-vaccination baseline after standard-of-care therapy. The source was PBMCs, collected from a glioma patient treated with radiotherapy, temozolomide or both. The receptors were gathered from a man aged 35 to 55 with glioma. Some clones in this sample may be carry-over from other donors' samples.

This clone was seen a few times. The chain recombines TRBV4-1 with TRBJ1-6; D is possibly TRBD1 (6 bases). The CDR3 covers 16 residues. The germline CDR1 and CDR2 sequences are MGHRA and YSYEKL. Trimming left V 0 bases short and J 6 bases short, with 12 bases between. The DNA for the CDR3 is TGCGCCAGCAGCCAAGACACAGGGACGGCTAATTCACCCCTCCACTTT. This gives the protein CASSQDTGTANSPLHF.

This clone was detected only once. The chain employs TRBV10-2 and TRBJ1-2; TRBD1 agrees at 7 bases. Germline V gene sequence: CDR1 WSHSY, CDR2 SAAADI. Germline trimming cut 9 bases from V and 0 bases from J; bases unmatched to any gene: 4. The CDR3 totals 13 residues. CDR3 sequence (DNA): TGCGCCAGTGGGGACAGAGCTAACTATGGCTACACCTTC. Its protein product is CASGDRANYGYTF.

Of note for this clone: The CDR3 does not close with the conserved phenylalanine or tryptophan, likely indicating a read error. The DNA is left out, because the CDR3 cannot be placed on it with certainty; the CDR3 is given as TCRdb lists it. The V and J genes are TRBV4-2 and TRBJ2-7; TRBD1, as called in the table, went unchecked against the DNA. Termini included, the CDR3 measures 11 amino acids. Germline CDR1 is LGHNA and CDR2 is YNFKEQ. The CDR3 spells CASSQYGKGPS.

The chain carries TRBV7-6 and TRBJ2-6; 7 nucleotides line up with TRBD1. V lost 3 bases and J lost 10; bases outside the gene matches: 3. This CDR3 is 13 amino acids long. CDR1 and CDR2 from the germline V gene are SGHVS and FNYEAQ. CDR3 in DNA: TGTGCCAGCAGCTTCCAACAGGGGAACGTCCTGACTTTC. As protein: CASSFQQGNVLTF.

The V and J genes are TRBV18 and TRBJ1-1, with D maybe TRBD1 (6 bases). Germline V lookup: CDR1 KGHSH, CDR2 LQKENI. The CDR3 length is 14 residues. Trimming took 5 bases from V and 3 from J, leaving 13 bases between them. The CDR3 reads CASSGQGMDTEAFF. CDR3 DNA sequence: TGTGCCAGCTCAGGGCAGGGGATGGACACTGAAGCTTTCTTT.

The chain employs TRBV4-1 and TRBJ2-1; D tentatively fits TRBD1 or TRBD2 (5 bases each). The germline V gene has CDR1 MGHRA and CDR2 YSYEKL. The V and J ends lost 5 bases and 8 bases respectively, with 19 bases between them. CDR3 length: 15 residues. DNA for the CDR3: TGCGCCAGCAGCACCCGGGACGGATGGCGGGATGAGCAGTTCTTC. Translating gives CASSTRDGWRDEQFF.

This clone is medium-sized. The CDR3 loop reads CASKDTYSNTGELFF. The CDR3 DNA follows: TGTGCCAGCAAAGACACCTACTCGAACACCGGGGAGCTGTTTTTT. The chain links TRBV2 to TRBJ2-2; D gene uncertain. The germline V gene encodes CDR1 SNHLY and CDR2 FYNNEI. This CDR3 is 15 amino acids long. The V and J ends lost 7 bases and 0 bases respectively, with 12 bases between them. The whole variable domain, filled in from reference TRBV2 and TRBJ2-2, reads EPEVTQTPSHQVTQMGQEVILRCVPISNHLYFYWYRQILGQKVEFLVSFYNNEISEKSEIFDDQFSVERPDGSNFTLKIRSTKLEDSAMYFCASKDTYSNTGELFFGEGSRLTVL.

Points on this clone: Different DNA sequences within this sample yield the same CDR3. This chain joins TRBV5-6 and TRBJ1-2, with no clear D. This CDR3 region has 13 residues. From germline, CDR1 is SGHDT and CDR2 YYEEEE. Trimming stripped 1 base from V and 6 bases from J, with 10 bases between. CDR3 sequence (DNA): TGTGCCAGCAGCTTGCGGGATGGTGATGGCTACACCTTC. It encodes CASSLRDGDGYTF. Full variable domain (remainder filled in from reference TRBV5-6 and TRBJ1-2): DAGVTQSPTHLIKTRGQQVTLRCSPKSGHDTVSWYQQALGQGPQFIFQYYEEEERQRGNFPDRFSGHQFPNYSSELNVNALLLGDSALYLCASSLRDGDGYTFGSGTRLTVV.

CDR3 in amino acids: CASSPSTGTGGKVGTF. The CDR3 coding sequence is TGTGCCAGCTCACCTTCAACCGGGACAGGGGGCAAGGTGGGCACCTTC. The chain links TRBV18 to TRBJ1-2; TRBD1 aligns across 12 bases. There are 16 residues in the CDR3. Germline-derived CDR1 and CDR2 are KGHSH and LQKENI. Germline trimming cut 3 bases from V and 13 bases from J; bases unmatched to any gene: 15. The full variable domain, rest sourced from reference TRBV18 and TRBJ1-2, is NAGVMQNPRHLVRRRGQEARLRCSPMKGHSHVYWYRQLPEEGLKFMVYLQKENIIDESGMPKERFSAEFPKEGPSILRIQQVVRGDSAAYFCASSPSTGTGGKVGTFGSGTRLTVV.

The rearrangement joins TRBV10-3 to TRBJ2-7; TRBD1 matches 7 bases. Unmatched junction bases numbered 8, after V lost 4 bases and J lost 5 bases. Looked up from germline, CDR1 is ENHRY and CDR2 is SYGVKD. There are 14 residues in the CDR3. CDR3: CAISGQGGLDEQYF. CDR3 nucleotide sequence: TGTGCCATCAGTGGACAGGGCGGCCTGGACGAGCAGTACTTC.